The present T cell receptor beta chain was sequenced within a study of early T cells in non-severe SARS-CoV-2 infection. As for the study in general: Sequenced material consisted of bulk RNA (from unsorted whole blood), and chains were unpaired. Study outcomes and limitations: Matches to VDJdb favored anti-spike CD8 responses and missed private and CD4 specificities.

Unique molecular identifiers (one per individual cDNA molecule) were attached. A single record per CDR3 protein comes from TCRdb applying MiXCR to the 5' RACE reads. The sample consists of tens of thousands of distinct CDR3 sequences, 15% of them appearing once. A word on this clonotype: Antigen unknown.

The CDR3 contains 13 residues. V was trimmed by 6 bases and J by 2 bases, leaving 10 bases between them. Per the germline V gene, CDR1 is MGHDK and CDR2 is SYGVNS. V is TRBV25-1 and J is TRBJ2-5, with D tentatively TRBD1 (5 bases). The material sequenced was whole blood. This sequence was found in an adult who was a healthcare worker with PCR-confirmed SARS-CoV-2 infection or an uninfected control (not recorded which). Here the CDR3 reads CASSVDIQETQYF. DNA of the CDR3: TGTGCCAGCAGCGTGGACATTCAAGAGACCCAGTACTTC.